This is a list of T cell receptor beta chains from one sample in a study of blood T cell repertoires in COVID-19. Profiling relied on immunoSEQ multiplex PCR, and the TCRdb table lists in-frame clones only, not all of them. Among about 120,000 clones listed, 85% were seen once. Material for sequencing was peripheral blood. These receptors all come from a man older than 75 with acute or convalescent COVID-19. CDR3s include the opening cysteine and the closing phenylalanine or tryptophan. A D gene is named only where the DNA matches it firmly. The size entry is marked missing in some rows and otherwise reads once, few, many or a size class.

TGTGCCAGCAGCTTATATGAAGCGGGCCCCGTGGATACGCAGTATTTT CASSLYEAGPVDTQYF TRBJ2-3 16 . . TRBV7-2
TGCGCCAGCAAACTAGGGGGTTCCTACAATGAGCAGTTCTTC CASKLGGSYNEQFF TRBJ2-1 14 . . TRBV10-2
TGTGCCAGCAGTGGAGGAATTTCACTCTCTGGGGCCAACGTCCTGACTTTC CASSGGISLSGANVLTF TRBJ2-6 17 . . TRBV6-1
TGTGCCAGCAGTAGACAGGGGGAGGGGAATGAGCAGTTCTTC CASSRQGEGNEQFF TRBJ2-1 14 . TRBD1 TRBV6-6
TGTGCCAGCAGCTTCGCCGGGACAACGGAAGCTTTCTTT CASSFAGTTEAFF TRBJ1-1 13 . . TRBV11-2
TGTGCCAGCAGCCGGACAGGGGGCCCAGATACGCAGTATTTT CASSRTGGPDTQYF TRBJ2-3 14 once TRBD1 TRBV7-3
TGTGCCAGCAGCTTATATGACAGAACCGTTGGCTACACCTTC CASSLYDRTVGYTF TRBJ1-2 14 . . TRBV7-3
TGTGCCAGCAGTGTCGGACGCTCGATAGCGATAAGCACAGATACGCAGTATTTT CASSVGRSIAISTDTQYF TRBJ2-3 18 . . TRBV2
TGTGCCAGCACCCCCTCTCGCCAAGAGACCCAGTACTTC CASTPSRQETQYF TRBJ2-5 13 once . TRBV13
TGTGCCATCAGTGACCGGGACAGGACAGATACGCAGTATTTT CAISDRDRTDTQYF TRBJ2-3 14 . TRBD1 TRBV10-3
TGTGCCAGCAGTTTAAGGGGACAAGAGACCCAGTACTTC CASSLRGQETQYF TRBJ2-5 13 . . TRBV27
TGTGCCAGCAGTTCTGGACAGGGCCGTGGCTACACCTTC CASSSGQGRGYTF TRBJ1-2 13 . TRBD1 TRBV27
TGTGCCAGCAGTTTCGCCGGGACAGTGAATGGCTACACCTTC CASSFAGTVNGYTF TRBJ1-2 14 . TRBD1 TRBV27
TGTGCCAGTAGTATGGGGACAGGCATTGGTGAAAAACTGTTTTTT CASSMGTGIGEKLFF TRBJ1-4 15 . TRBD1 TRBV19
TGTGCCAGCAGCAGAACCGGGACAAAGAACACTGAAGCTTTCTTT CASSRTGTKNTEAFF TRBJ1-1 15 . . TRBV14
TGTGCCAGTTGGAGGGGAGGTCTGGTCTACGAGCAGTACTTC CASWRGGLVYEQYF TRBJ2-7 14 . . TRBV27
TGTGCCAGCAGCTTTGGACAGGGACTCTACAATGAGCAGTTCTTC CASSFGQGLYNEQFF TRBJ2-1 15 once TRBD1 TRBV11-2
TGTGCCAGCAGTTTAAGGGCAGGGGGCAGGAAAGCTTTCTTT CASSLRAGGRKAFF TRBJ1-1 14 . TRBD1 TRBV28
TGTGCCAGCAGCGCCGCGGCTCAGCGGTCTAACTATGGCTACACCTTC CASSAAAQRSNYGYTF TRBJ1-2 16 . . TRBV3-1/TRBV3-2
TGTGCCAGCAGACTGACAGGGGAAAATTCACCCCTCCACTTT CASRLTGENSPLHF TRBJ1-6 14 . TRBD1 TRBV6-6
TGTGCCAGCAGCTTCTACACTGAAGCTTTCTTT CASSFYTEAFF TRBJ1-1 11 . . TRBV6-2/TRBV6-3
TGTGCCAGCAGTTACGAGGCAGTAAACACTGAAGCTTTCTTT CASSYEAVNTEAFF TRBJ1-1 14 . . TRBV6-5
TGTGCCAGCTCGGGTGGACAGAACACTGAAGCTTTCTTT CASSGGQNTEAFF TRBJ1-1 13 . . TRBV18
TGTGCCAGCTCGCCTGACAGGGATCAGCCCCAGCATTTT CASSPDRDQPQHF TRBJ1-5 13 . TRBD1 TRBV18
TGCGCCACCATCGGGGGATCCTACGAGCAGTACTTC CATIGGSYEQYF TRBJ2-7 12 . . TRBV10-2
TGTGCCAGCAGCCGAGGGACTAGCGGGAGATACGAGCAGTACTTC CASSRGTSGRYEQYF TRBJ2-7 15 . TRBD2 TRBV7-8
TGTGCCAGCAGCCCTCGTCAGGGTCCACCCCTCCACTTT CASSPRQGPPLHF TRBJ1-6 13 . . TRBV7-6
TGTGCCAGCAGCTTAGCCCCAGGGGTCACTGAAGCTTTCTTT CASSLAPGVTEAFF TRBJ1-1 14 . . TRBV11-2
TGTGCCAGCAGCCGAAAGGCCGCAGGGCACACTGAAGCTTTCTTT CASSRKAAGHTEAFF TRBJ1-1 15 . . TRBV5-4
TGCGCCAGCAGCTCGCCCTTAGCGGGCGGGGACACCGGGGAGCTGTTTTTT CASSSPLAGGDTGELFF TRBJ2-2 17 few TRBD2 TRBV5-1
TGTGCCAAACTAGCGGGAGGGCCAGTTAGCACAGATACGCAGTATTTT CAKLAGGPVSTDTQYF TRBJ2-3 16 . TRBD2 TRBV6-7
TGTGCCAGCAGTTTGCCAGGACTAGCGGCGCAGTATTTT CASSLPGLAAQYF TRBJ2-3 13 . TRBD2 TRBV28
TGCGCCAGCAGCTTAGGAGGGAATCAGGTTCCAGGGGGCTACACCTTC CASSLGGNQVPGGYTF TRBJ1-2 16 few . TRBV5-1
TGTGCCATCAGTGATTATGAGATGAACACTGAAGCTTTCTTT CAISDYEMNTEAFF TRBJ1-1 14 . . TRBV10-3
TGTGCCATCAGTCAACAGAAGAACACTGAAGCTTTCTTT CAISQQKNTEAFF TRBJ1-1 13 . . TRBV10-3
TGTGCCAGCAGCGCCGGGTTTTCCTACGAGCAGTACTTC CASSAGFSYEQYF TRBJ2-7 13 . . TRBV5-6
TGTGCCAGCAGCTTATTTTCATTGACTCTGGGCTCTGGGGCCAACGTCCTGACTTTC CASSLFSLTLGSGANVLTF TRBJ2-6 19 . . TRBV5-5
TGTGCCATCAGTGAGGGGAGTCCAGATACGCAGTATTTT CAISEGSPDTQYF TRBJ2-3 13 once . TRBV10-3
TGTGCCAGCCGCCGGACTAGCGGGAGCCCCCCCTACGAGCAGTACTTC CASRRTSGSPPYEQYF TRBJ2-7 16 . TRBD2 TRBV28
TGTGCCAGCAGCCCGGGACTAGCGGGGCTCAATGAGCAGTTCTTC CASSPGLAGLNEQFF TRBJ2-1 15 . TRBD2 TRBV11-1
TGCGCCAGCAGCTTAGAGGACAGGGGGTACGATGAGCAGTTCTTC CASSLEDRGYDEQFF TRBJ2-1 15 . TRBD1 TRBV5-1
TGTGCCAGCAGCGCGGGGACAGATCGCGAGCAGTACTTC CASSAGTDREQYF TRBJ2-7 13 . . TRBV5-4
TGTGCCACCAGCAGGGCTGATAGAGGGACAGGGGGGCGCACTGAAGCTTTCTTT CATSRADRGTGGRTEAFF TRBJ1-1 18 once TRBD1 TRBV15
TGTGCCAGCAGTGTACAGGTAGCCACCGGGGAGCTGTTTTTT CASSVQVATGELFF TRBJ2-2 14 . . TRBV6-4
TGTGCCAGCAGCTTGAACCCAGGTAGTAACTATGGCTACACCTTC CASSLNPGSNYGYTF TRBJ1-2 15 . . TRBV5-6
TGTGCCAGCAGCGATGGGGGACAGGTTCCCAATCAGCCCCAGCATTTT CASSDGGQVPNQPQHF TRBJ1-5 16 . TRBD1 TRBV6-4
TGTGCCAGCAGTTACACCCAGGGGAACTCTGGAAACACCATATATTTT CASSYTQGNSGNTIYF TRBJ1-3 16 . . TRBV6-5
TGCGCCAGCAGTGTTAGTGAGGCGAATCAAGCTTTCTTT CASSVSEANQAFF TRBJ1-1 13 . . TRBV10-2
TGTGCCAGCAGCTTAGTACAGCAAAATCAGCCCCAGCATTTT CASSLVQQNQPQHF TRBJ1-5 14 once . TRBV7-2
TGTGCCAGCAGTGTGACAGGGACAGGCAATCAGCCCCAGCATTTT CASSVTGTGNQPQHF TRBJ1-5 15 . TRBD1 TRBV6-4
TGTGCCAGCAGTTTGGGCAGGGCGGGGAGGACCGGGGAGCTGTTTTTT CASSLGRAGRTGELFF TRBJ2-2 16 . . TRBV27
TGTGCCAGTAGTAAAACAGTCTACAATGAGCAGTTCTTC CASSKTVYNEQFF TRBJ2-1 13 once . TRBV19
TGTGCCAGCAGTAACGGGTTGGTTGAAGCTTTCTTT CASSNGLVEAFF TRBJ1-1 12 . . TRBV12-3/TRBV12-4
TGTGCCAGCAGTTTGAACTGGGGGGCTGGAAACACCATATATTTT CASSLNWGAGNTIYF TRBJ1-3 15 . . TRBV28
TGTGCCAGTAGTACCCGACAGGGGATTGTTGAGACCCAGTACTTC CASSTRQGIVETQYF TRBJ2-5 15 . TRBD1 TRBV19